This TCR beta chain was retrieved from a study of CD8 T cells in ankylosing spondylitis. Findings and caveats of the study: Relatively rare in peripheral blood, disease-linked clones were also CD8+.

The CDR3 is 17 amino acids. Germline V gene sequence: CDR1 DFQATT, CDR2 SNEGSKA (reference sequence). V lost 0 bases to trimming and J lost 2 bases, with 18 bases between them. A remark on this clonotype: The antigen remains undetermined.

Researchers built TCR beta libraries using quantitative 5'-RACE with molecular barcodes. MiXCR, run by TCRdb on the 5' RACE reads, gives a single entry per CDR3 protein. The sample lists a few hundred thousand distinct CDR3 sequences, over 15% occurring once. V and J are TRBV20-1 and TRBJ2-3; a weak D match, TRBD1 (6 bases). Sequencing used blood, either unsorted or a sorted T cell fraction (not recorded which). This TCR was recovered from a male donor with ankylosing spondylitis or in good health (not recorded which). CDR3 DNA sequence: TGCAGTGCTAGAGATTGGCGAGGGCAGGGGTACACAGATACGCAGTATTTT. It yields the protein CSARDWRGQGYTDTQYF.